These T cell receptor beta chains were read from a single sample in a study of blood T cell repertoires in COVID-19. Clones were read by immunoSEQ multiplex PCR, and TCRdb kept only the in-frame ones, dropping some. Of roughly 200,000 clones detected, around 86% appear once; the ten largest clones hold just under 25%. The sequenced sample was PBMCs or T cells enriched from blood (not recorded which). All receptors come from a woman aged 40 to 55 in a cohort exposed to, infected with or recovered from COVID-19 (not recorded which). Both conserved end residues are part of each CDR3. Fields, in order: V gene, J gene, clone size, CDR3 protein. Clone size is stated in some rows and not others, as once, few, many or a class when expanded.

>TRBV5-4|TRBJ2-5|NA
CASSVQGFLGTQYF
>TRBV30|TRBJ2-7|NA
CAWSVSRGTSGISSYEQYF
>TRBV7-8|TRBJ2-1|NA
CASRRAEAGREQFF
>TRBV27|TRBJ1-1|NA
CASSFSTGEAFF
>TRBV7-9|TRBJ2-1|NA
CASSSTDGGGSYNEQFF
>TRBV11-3|TRBJ1-6|NA
CASSRAGANSPLHF
>TRBV7-2|TRBJ2-3|once
CASSFVLAGLTDTQYF
>TRBV27|TRBJ2-5|NA
CASSDIFRTGGPGTQYF
>TRBV6-5|TRBJ1-1|NA
CASSYSASGSGEAFF
>TRBV5-6|TRBJ2-7|NA
CASSSSYEQYF
>TRBV7-9|TRBJ2-7|NA
CASSPRDRGGEQYF
>TRBV15|TRBJ1-1|once
CATSRTRGTVNTEAFF
>TRBV5-5|TRBJ2-1|NA
CASSLGLAATNEQFF
>TRBV6-5|TRBJ2-2|once
CASRDRVGYTGELFF
>TRBV27|TRBJ2-7|NA
CASSLSRDYEQYF
>TRBV7-2|TRBJ1-6|NA
CASSLGPSLGSPLHF
>TRBV3-1/TRBV3-2|TRBJ2-1|NA
CASSPPSSGSSYNEQFF
>TRBV10-1|TRBJ1-4|NA
CASSVGDSNEKLFF
>TRBV4-1|TRBJ1-2|NA
CASSQDLQGEDYGYTF
>TRBV7-9|TRBJ1-4|NA
CASSLSRGGDNEKLFF
>TRBV7-9|TRBJ2-2|NA
CASSGPGLNTGELFF
>TRBV3-1/TRBV3-2|TRBJ1-1|NA
CASSQAGGDTEAFF
>TRBV7-6|TRBJ1-2|NA
CASSTGTGPYGYTF
>TRBV28|TRBJ1-2|NA
CASSRDSNYGYTF
>TRBV7-9|TRBJ2-7|NA
CASSLVVYEQYF
>TRBV5-1|TRBJ2-2|NA
CASSLRTSGGTGELFF
>TRBV7-9|TRBJ2-7|few
CASSSGQYGYEQYF
>TRBV11-3|TRBJ1-1|once
CASSLGTGGLVNTEAFF
>TRBV7-9|TRBJ1-2|NA
CASSPRQNGYTF
>TRBV9|TRBJ2-2|NA
CASKTGRTGELFF
>TRBV7-6|TRBJ2-5|NA
CATSRGVETQYF
>TRBV5-1|TRBJ2-7|NA
CASSLGQGARSYEQYF
>TRBV5-1|TRBJ1-1|NA
CASSLGTGGRMNTEAFF